These 25 T cell receptor beta chains originate from one sample sequenced in a study of blood T cell repertoires in COVID-19. The repertoire was sequenced with immunoSEQ multiplex PCR; TCRdb's copy has only in-frame clones and lacks some. The data show 200,000 to 300,000 clones, roughly 90% seen once. Sequences were obtained from peripheral blood. The receptors were gathered from a man aged 30 to 39 with active or convalescent COVID-19.

The rearrangement uses TRBV30 and TRBJ1-3; no reliable D call. The V end lost 3 bases, the J end lost 0 bases, and 12 bases lay between the germline ends. CDR1 is GTSNPN, CDR2 SVGIG, per germline (reference sequence). This CDR3 spans 15 amino acids. The CDR3 nucleotides read TGTGCCTGGAGACGGGGAACCGACTCTGGAAACACCATATATTTT. Translation: CAWRRGTDSGNTIYF.

To note about this clone: Distinct nucleotide sequences in the sample also encode this CDR3. J is TRBJ2-1 and V is TRBV6-2 or TRBV6-3; TRBD2 aligns across 13 bases. The CDR3 totals 17 residues. J was trimmed by 3 bases and V by 0 bases; bases with no gene match: 2. In germline, CDR1 is MNHEY, CDR2 SVGEGT. CDR3 region: CASSYSGTSGVYNEQFF. The DNA of the CDR3 is TGTGCCAGCAGTTACTCAGGGACTAGCGGGGTCTACAATGAGCAGTTCTTC.

The chain joins TRBV9 to TRBJ2-7; D possibly corresponds to TRBD1 (6 bases). The germline gives CDR1 SGDLS, CDR2 YYNGEE. The CDR3 is 12 amino acids. V dropped 0 bases and J dropped 6 bases, with 7 bases sitting between them. CDR3 nucleotide sequence: TGTGCCAGCAGCGTAGGAGGGGGCGAGCAGTACTTC. Translated: CASSVGGGEQYF.

V and J are TRBV27 and TRBJ1-2; no firm D call. This CDR3 is built from 14 residues. Trimming took 0 bases from V and 4 from J, leaving 9 bases between them. CDR1 is MNHEY and CDR2 is SMNVEV in the germline V gene (reference sequence). The CDR3 sequence: CASSLSAGSYGYTF. The CDR3 coding sequence is TGTGCCAGCAGTTTATCAGCCGGGAGCTATGGCTACACCTTC.

The chain joins TRBV6-5 to TRBJ2-1; TRBD2 agrees at 7 bases. Trimming at V came to 2 bases and at J to 9 bases, leaving 7 bases not matched to a gene. Germline V gene data show CDR1 as MNHEY and CDR2 as SVGAGI. The CDR3 has 14 amino acids. CDR3 in amino acids: CASSYQGLRGEQFF. For the CDR3, the DNA is TGTGCCAGCAGTTACCAGGGACTACGGGGTGAGCAGTTCTTC.

This clone was counted a few times. This chain connects TRBV10-1 to TRBJ2-3; D unclear. Germline V gives CDR1 WNHNN, CDR2 SYGVQD (reference sequence). Trimming removed 0 bases from V and 4 bases from J, with 11 bases in between. The CDR3 is 15 amino acids. CDR3 sequence: CASSESGFSSDTQYF. The CDR3 nucleotides are TGCGCCAGCAGTGAGTCTGGTTTCAGTTCAGATACGCAGTATTTT.

The chain uses TRBV15 and TRBJ2-7; 8 bases are shared with TRBD2. Germline lookup yields CDR1 LNHNV and CDR2 YYDKDF (reference sequence). The ends lost 0 bases at V and 6 bases at J; junction bases unmatched: 4. CDR3 length equals 14 residues. Here the CDR3 reads CATSRDPGGGEQYF. As DNA, the CDR3 is TGTGCCACCAGCAGAGACCCGGGGGGGGGCGAGCAGTACTTC.

The chain couples TRBV5-5 to TRBJ1-5, with 11 bases matching TRBD1. The CDR3 has 15 residues. Looked up from germline, CDR1 is SGHKS and CDR2 is YYEKEE (reference sequence). V shed 3 bases and J 7 bases; nucleotides not matched to a gene: 6. The CDR3 DNA reads as TGTGCCAGCAGCTCGAGAGGGACAGGGGGACAGCCCCAGCATTTT. Amino acids: CASSSRGTGGQPQHF. Combining the CDR3 with reference TRBV5-5 and TRBJ1-5 gives the whole variable domain DAGVTQSPTHLIKTRGQQVTLRCSPISGHKSVSWYQQVLGQGPQFIFQYYEKEERGRGNFPDRFSARQFPNYSSELNVNALLLGDSALYLCASSSRGTGGQPQHFGDGTRLSIL.

This clone was detected only a few times. The chain links TRBV27 to TRBJ2-7; D ambiguous. This CDR3 has 14 residues. Germline V gives CDR1 MNHEY, CDR2 SMNVEV (reference sequence). The V end was cut by 4 bases, the J end by 0 bases, with 10 bases between. The CDR3 here is CASSWAESSYEQYF. As DNA, the CDR3 is TGTGCCAGCAGTTGGGCTGAAAGCTCCTACGAGCAGTACTTC.

The chain couples TRBV27 to TRBJ2-3, with a tentative D call TRBD1 (5 bases). This CDR3 comprises 17 residues. Germline loops: CDR1 MNHEY, CDR2 SMNVEV (reference sequence). V lost 6 bases and J lost 6, with 25 bases in between. The CDR3 loop reads CASSFLTGSQGLDTQYF. As DNA, the CDR3 is TGTGCCAGCAGCTTCTTGACGGGCTCTCAGGGCCTCGATACGCAGTATTTT.

The chain combines TRBV5-6 with TRBJ1-5; 9 bases align to TRBD1. Unmatched junction bases numbered 16, after V lost 7 bases and J lost 2 bases. CDR1 and CDR2 from the germline V gene are SGHDT and YYEEEE. The CDR3 loop spans 18 amino acids. The CDR3 is CASLHTGGVKEGNQPQHF. The CDR3 DNA follows: TGTGCCAGCCTCCACACAGGGGGCGTTAAGGAGGGCAATCAGCCCCAGCATTTT. The full variable domain, in which reference TRBV5-6 and TRBJ1-5 provide the parts outside the CDR3, is DAGVTQSPTHLIKTRGQQVTLRCSPKSGHDTVSWYQQALGQGPQFIFQYYEEEERQRGNFPDRFSGHQFPNYSSELNVNALLLGDSALYLCASLHTGGVKEGNQPQHFGDGTRLSIL.

The V gene is TRBV6-1, the J gene TRBJ1-2; D possibly corresponds to TRBD1 (5 bases). With 3 bases removed from V and 5 bases from J, the gap between germline ends came to 7 bases. CDR1 is MNHNS, CDR2 SASEGT, per germline. The CDR3 is 12 amino acids. CDR3 residues: CASSDKGYGYTF. Here the CDR3 DNA reads TGTGCCAGCAGTGATAAGGGGTATGGCTACACCTTC.

The J gene is TRBJ1-1, the V gene TRBV9, with D hard to call. This CDR3 is built from 15 residues. Germline-derived CDR1 and CDR2 are SGDLS and YYNGEE. V was shortened by 4 bases and J by 3 bases, with 16 bases between the two germline ends. CDR3 sequence reads: CASSPFFLAYTEAFF. The CDR3 region has the DNA TGTGCCAGCAGCCCCTTTTTTTTGGCTTACACTGAAGCTTTCTTT.

The chain couples TRBV7-9 to TRBJ1-2; TRBD1 matches at 7 bases. The CDR3 spans 16 residues. Looked up from germline, CDR1 is SEHNR and CDR2 is FQNEAQ (reference sequence). The V gene end was trimmed by 4 bases and the J gene end by 5 bases; junction bases not matched to a gene: 13. The CDR3 region has the DNA TGTGCCAGCAGCTCGCAGTCCGGCAGGGGGAAATATGGCTACACCTTC. This codes for CASSSQSGRGKYGYTF.

This chain links TRBV11-3 with TRBJ2-1, with TRBD1 identical over 8 bases. Trimming cost V 1 base and J 8 bases; bases outside gene matches: 4. Germline V gene data show CDR1 as SGHNT and CDR2 as YENEEA. This CDR3 has 14 residues. The DNA for the CDR3 is TGTGCCAGCAGCTTAGGCAGGGGGCACGATGAGCAGTTCTTC. Translated: CASSLGRGHDEQFF. The entire variable domain, with the rest obtained from reference TRBV11-3 and TRBJ2-1, is as follows: EAGVVQSPRYKIIEKKQPVAFWCNPISGHNTLYWYLQNLGQGPELLIRYENEEAVDDSQLPKDRFSAERLKGVDSTLKIQPAELGDSAVYLCASSLGRGHDEQFFGPGTRLTVL.

The V gene is TRBV18, the J gene TRBJ1-4; D might be TRBD1 (5 bases). V was cut by 0 bases and J by 3 bases, with 8 bases left in between. There are 15 residues in the CDR3. Looked up from germline, CDR1 is KGHSH and CDR2 is LQKENI. CDR3 coding DNA: TGTGCCAGCTCACCACCGAACAGGTCTAATGAAAAACTGTTTTTT. Protein sequence: CASSPPNRSNEKLFF.

The sample holds a few counts of this clone. The chain couples TRBV9 to TRBJ2-3, with TRBD2 matching 10 bases. The germline V gene has CDR1 SGDLS and CDR2 YYNGEE. V lost 0 bases and J lost 5; bases outside the gene matches: 12. This CDR3 comprises 18 residues. The CDR3: CASSVDKWSGGAGDTQYF. The CDR3 region has the DNA TGTGCCAGCAGCGTAGATAAATGGAGCGGGGGGGCCGGAGATACGCAGTATTTT.

The J gene is TRBJ2-5, the V gene TRBV29-1, with 7 bases matching TRBD1. CDR1 is SQVTM, CDR2 ANQGSEA, per germline. The CDR3 totals 13 residues. The trim removed 3 bases at V and 1 base at J, leaving 2 bases unmatched. In DNA, the CDR3 is TGCAGCGTTGACGACAGGGTCCAAGAGACCCAGTACTTC. Translation gives CSVDDRVQETQYF.

J is TRBJ2-3 and V is TRBV2; 12 bases are a match to TRBD2. CDR1 is SNHLY, CDR2 FYNNEI, per germline. The CDR3 has 16 residues. The junction had 3 bases not matched to a gene; V was cut back by 3 bases and J by 2 bases. The CDR3 is CASSDRTSGTTDTQYF. The CDR3 region has the DNA TGTGCCAGCAGTGATCGGACTAGCGGGACCACAGATACGCAGTATTTT.

The V call is TRBV7-2, the J call TRBJ2-3; 10 bases map to TRBD2. The CDR3 is 16 amino acids. CDR1 is SGHTA and CDR2 is FQGNSA in the germline V gene. Trimming at V came to 4 bases and at J to 0 bases, leaving 4 bases not matched to a gene. CDR3 region: CASSWRTSGSTDTQYF. The CDR3 DNA reads TGTGCCAGCAGCTGGCGGACTAGCGGTAGCACAGATACGCAGTATTTT.

In the case of this clone: This could be a read error, since a much larger clone is one nucleotide away. V gene TRBV11-2 combines with J gene TRBJ1-2; D is unclear. With 0 bases removed from V and 2 bases from J, the gap between germline ends came to 4 bases. Germline lookup yields CDR1 SGHAT and CDR2 FQNNGV. CDR3 size: 13 residues. CDR3 residues: CASSLDRNYGYTF. In DNA form, the CDR3 reads TGTGCCAGCAGCTTAGACAGGAACTATGGCTACACCTTC.

The V and J genes are TRBV4-1 and TRBJ2-7; the match to TRBD1 covers 8 bases. Germline V gene lookup returns CDR1 MGHRA and CDR2 YSYEKL. The CDR3 has 15 residues. Trimming cost V 2 bases and J 3 bases; bases outside gene matches: 6. CDR3: CASSQSPGGNYEQYF. DNA for the CDR3: TGCGCCAGCAGCCAAAGTCCAGGGGGCAACTACGAGCAGTACTTC.

The chain couples TRBV19 to TRBJ2-1; TRBD1 agrees at 8 bases. The CDR3 extends over 16 amino acids. The junction had 9 bases not matched to a gene; V was cut back by 6 bases and J by 2 bases. Germline V gene data show CDR1 as LNHDA and CDR2 as SQIVND (reference sequence). The CDR3 sequence: CASRQGARPPYNEQFF. The CDR3 DNA reads as TGTGCCAGTAGGCAGGGGGCACGTCCCCCCTACAATGAGCAGTTCTTC.

The chain links TRBV19 to TRBJ1-2; no reliable D call. Germline V gene data show CDR1 as LNHDA and CDR2 as SQIVND (reference sequence). The CDR3 has 13 amino acids. V gave up 3 bases and J gave up 4 bases, with 9 bases separating them. CDR3 region: CASSIRSVYGYTF. The DNA of the CDR3 is TGTGCCAGTAGTATCCGTTCGGTCTATGGCTACACCTTC.

The chain links TRBV2 to TRBJ1-6; 8 bases line up with TRBD1. Germline values: CDR1 SNHLY, CDR2 FYNNEI. This CDR3 has 13 amino acids. V gave up 8 bases and J gave up 9 bases; unmatched junction bases: 6. CDR3 sequence reads: CASGTGGFSPLHF. The CDR3 region has the DNA TGTGCCAGCGGGACAGGTGGCTTTTCACCCCTCCACTTT.